This TCR beta chain was captured in a study of blood T cell repertoires in COVID-19. Study summary: Acute and convalescent COVID-19 specimens originated in the United States, Italy and Spain. PBMCs, B-cell-depleted T cells, or T cells were the source of the cDNA or gDNA that made up the material.

In the original processing: Researchers report that nucleated cell counts were estimated from reference gene primer amplification. Sequencing used immunoSEQ multiplex PCR; TCRdb keeps in-frame clones, though not all of them. V and J calls and clone size are copied from that table; D and trimming were computed from the DNA. Here the sample spans approximately 220,000 clones, 84% being singletons. Trimming removed 2 bases from V and 5 bases from J; junction bases left unmatched: 2. CDR1 is ENHRY, CDR2 SYGVKD, per germline. This CDR3 spans 13 amino acids. The TCR originated in a woman in her sixties or seventies who had recovered from COVID-19. The chain carries TRBV10-3 and TRBJ1-2; 7 positions agree with TRBD1. Sample: peripheral blood. CDR3 in DNA: TGTGCCATCAGTGAGGGCAGGGGGTATGGCTACACCTTC. This codes for CAISEGRGYGYTF.